Listed here are 30 T cell receptor beta chains from one sample, sequenced in a study of blood T cells in healthy people across ages. A second PCR of about 6 to 12 cycles used a sample-barcoded 5' primer and a J-beta primer mix. MiXCR was run by TCRdb on the 5' RACE reads, yielding one entry per CDR3 protein. Altogether some 1,000,000 distinct CDR3 sequences are present, around 27% being singletons, with the ten largest covering approximately 0.71%. A further study also used this sample, focusing on T cells of mothers and their children.

Specimen: blood. The receptors originated from a girl aged 2 to 9 in good health.

The chain carries TRBV11-3 and TRBJ1-1, with a tentative D call TRBD1 (5 bases). CDR1 and CDR2 from the germline V gene are SGHNT and YENEEA. CDR3 length: 14 residues. V lost 0 bases, J lost 10 bases, and 15 bases lay in between. CDR3 protein: CASSLESPGLLAFF. In DNA form, the CDR3 reads TGTGCCAGCAGCTTAGAGTCGCCAGGGCTTTTAGCTTTCTTT.

This clonotype was seen a single time. A single base separates this from a much larger clone, so it may be a read error. The rearrangement links TRBV7-9 to TRBJ2-4; D could derive from TRBD1 or TRBD2 (7 bases each). The CDR3 covers 16 residues. Per the germline V gene, CDR1 is SEHNR and CDR2 is FQNEAQ (reference sequence). The CDR3 protein is CASSSIQGREGNIRYF. In nucleotides, the CDR3 is TGTGCCAGCAGCTCTATACAGGGGAGGGAAGGAAACATTCGGTACTTC.

CDR3 loop: CATSPSRGSAYEQYF. CDR3 nucleotides: TGTGCCACCAGCCCTTCGCGGGGGAGTGCCTACGAGCAGTACTTC. The V call is TRBV15, the J call TRBJ2-7; 7 bases agree with TRBD2. V lost 5 bases to trimming and J lost 2 bases; unmatched junction nucleotides: 9. This CDR3 has 15 residues. CDR1 and CDR2 (germline): LNHNV, YYDKDF (reference sequence).

The V and J genes are TRBV10-3 and TRBJ2-1; 8 bases align to TRBD2. The length of the CDR3 is 15 residues. The J segment lost 8 bases and the V segment lost 6 bases, leaving 12 bases of the junction unmatched. Germline-derived CDR1 and CDR2 are ENHRY and SYGVKD. The CDR3 region has the DNA TGTGCCATCAGGAAAAGGGACACCGGGGGGGATGAGCAGTTCTTC. This codes for CAIRKRDTGGDEQFF.

This clonotype was counted a few times. For the CDR3, the DNA is TGTGCCAGCAGCTTTGGGATCTCTGGAAACACCATATATTTT. This encodes CASSFGISGNTIYF. The chain is built from TRBV5-4 and TRBJ1-3, with D uncertain. CDR3 length equals 14 residues. Trimming pared 2 bases from V and 0 bases from J, leaving 6 bases between. CDR1 and CDR2 from the germline V gene are SGHNT and YYREEE (reference sequence). Full variable domain (outside the CDR3, taken from reference TRBV5-4 and TRBJ1-3): ETGVTQSPTHLIKTRGQQVTLRCSSQSGHNTVSWYQQALGQGPQFIFQYYREEENGRGNFPPRFSGLQFPNYSSELNVNALELDDSALYLCASSFGISGNTIYFGEGSWLTVV.

This sequence joins TRBV20-1 and TRBJ1-1, with TRBD1 matching over 7 bases. The CDR3 is 16 residues long. Germline V gene data show CDR1 as DFQATT and CDR2 as SNEGSKA (reference sequence). Trimming cost V 6 bases and J 0 bases; bases outside gene matches: 13. The CDR3 here is CSATPEGAQVNTEAFF. The CDR3 DNA reads TGCAGTGCCACCCCAGAGGGGGCGCAAGTGAACACTGAAGCTTTCTTT.

Points on this clonotype: Sequence at one end of the junction differs from germline and may be a read error. This chain connects TRBV6-6 to TRBJ1-3; possibly TRBD1 for D (5 bases). The germline V gene has CDR1 MNHNY and CDR2 SVGAGI (reference sequence). The CDR3 runs to 13 residues. The CDR3 region is CASSHRFGSTIYF. The CDR3 DNA reads TGTGCCAGCAGCCACAGGTTCGGAAGCACCATATATTTT.

This clonotype was picked up a small number of times. This chain uses TRBV10-3 with TRBJ2-7; D is perhaps TRBD1 (5 bases). Germline V gives CDR1 ENHRY, CDR2 SYGVKD. V lost 3 bases and J 1 base, leaving 10 bases between the germline ends. The CDR3 covers 14 residues. DNA of the CDR3: TGTGCCATCAGTGACCCTGACAGTTCCTACGAGCAGTACTTC. It encodes CAISDPDSSYEQYF.

This clonotype was observed a handful of times. The rearrangement joins TRBV9 to TRBJ1-6; perhaps TRBD1 as D (5 bases). CDR1 SGDLS and CDR2 YYNGEE come from the germline V gene. The CDR3 consists of 15 residues. V shed 0 bases and J shed 10 bases, with 14 bases lying between them. Here the CDR3 reads CASSVDGGGGSPLHF. The CDR3 coding sequence is TGTGCCAGCAGCGTAGACGGGGGGGGTGGATCACCCCTCCACTTT.

The chain joins TRBV13 to TRBJ1-5; D is possibly TRBD1 (5 bases). Germline loops: CDR1 PRHDT, CDR2 FYEKMQ (reference sequence). V was clipped by 5 bases and J by 1 base, with 15 bases between them. CDR3 length: 16 residues. The CDR3 DNA sequence: TGTGCCAGCAGCGTGGGGGGGATGAAGAGCAATCAGCCCCAGCATTTT. Its translation: CASSVGGMKSNQPQHF.

V and J are TRBV11-1 and TRBJ2-3; 7 bases are a match to TRBD2. CDR1 is SGHAT and CDR2 is FQDESV in the germline V gene (reference sequence). Trimming removed 5 bases from V and 1 base from J; junction bases left unmatched: 9. CDR3 length: 16 amino acids. Here the CDR3 reads CASSPGSGIRTDTQYF. For the CDR3, the DNA is TGTGCCAGCAGCCCAGGAAGCGGGATACGCACAGATACGCAGTATTTT.

This clonotype was detected only a few times. The chain links TRBV20-1 to TRBJ2-1; D is possibly TRBD2 (6 bases). The germline gives CDR1 DFQATT, CDR2 SNEGSKA (reference sequence). The CDR3 is made up of 14 amino acids. V was cut by 3 bases and J by 4 bases, with 13 bases left in between. The CDR3 spells CSASLRETYNEQFF. CDR3 in DNA: TGCAGTGCTAGTCTCCGGGAGACTTACAATGAGCAGTTCTTC.

The chain is built from TRBV3-1 and TRBJ2-5; D gene uncertain. The CDR3 has 15 amino acids. Germline CDR1 is LGHDT and CDR2 is YNNKEL (reference sequence). Deletions cut 4 bases from V and 3 bases from J, with 15 bases between. This chain's CDR3 is CASSLGGLGKETQYF. CDR3 DNA: TGTGCCAGCAGCCTCGGTGGATTAGGGAAAGAGACCCAGTACTTC.

The table lists this clonotype with a few counts. This rearrangement joins TRBV29-1 to TRBJ2-2; the D is unclear. The CDR3 contains 12 residues. Germline V gene sequence: CDR1 SQVTM, CDR2 ANQGSEA. With 1 base removed from V and 6 bases from J, the gap between germline ends came to 6 bases. The CDR3 sequence is CSVEGFSGELFF. The CDR3 DNA sequence: TGCAGCGTTGAAGGTTTTTCCGGGGAGCTGTTTTTT.

The V call is TRBV7-9, the J call TRBJ2-7; D gene unclear. The CDR3 covers 13 residues. Per germline, CDR1 SEHNR and CDR2 FQNEAQ (reference sequence). Trimming took 4 bases from V and 7 from J, leaving 14 bases between them. The CDR3 coding sequence is TGTGCCAGCAGCTCCGGGCAGGCGAAAGAGCAGTACTTC. This sequence encodes CASSSGQAKEQYF.

The rearrangement uses TRBV4-3 and TRBJ1-4, with D tentatively TRBD1 (5 bases). This CDR3 comprises 16 residues. The V and J ends lost 1 base and 8 bases respectively, with 17 bases between them. Germline values: CDR1 LGHNA, CDR2 YSLEER. The CDR3 reads CASSQAWGEAREKLFF. The CDR3 DNA sequence: TGCGCCAGCAGCCAAGCTTGGGGGGAGGCCCGCGAAAAACTGTTTTTT.

This clonotype appeared a few times. The rearrangement uses TRBV27 and TRBJ2-1; TRBD1 matches 12 bases. CDR1 and CDR2 (germline): MNHEY, SMNVEV (reference sequence). The V gene end was trimmed by 6 bases and the J gene end by 9 bases; junction bases not matched to a gene: 9. The CDR3 runs 15 residues. In DNA form, the CDR3 reads TGTGCCAGCAGCCTCCGGGACAGGGGGCTAGTTGAGCAGTTCTTC. Amino acid sequence: CASSLRDRGLVEQFF.

The chain is built from TRBV20-1 and TRBJ2-1; a possible D gene is TRBD2 (6 bases). Trimming removed 0 bases from V and 7 bases from J, with 10 bases in between. Germline loops: CDR1 DFQATT, CDR2 SNEGSKA (reference sequence). CDR3 length equals 13 residues. DNA for the CDR3: TGCAGTGCTAGAGAGGGACTGACGAATGAGCAGTTCTTC. It is translated as CSAREGLTNEQFF.

The chain recombines TRBV7-3 with TRBJ1-2; D is possibly TRBD1 (6 bases). The CDR3 spans 14 residues. Germline V gene sequence: CDR1 SGHTA, CDR2 FQGTGA. V lost 5 bases, J lost 5 bases, and 15 bases lay in between. CDR3 amino acids: CASSPGAGAYGYTF. In DNA form, the CDR3 reads TGTGCCAGCAGCCCGGGTGCGGGGGCATATGGCTACACCTTC. The whole variable domain, filled in from reference TRBV7-3 and TRBJ1-2, reads GAGVSQTPSNKVTEKGKYVELRCDPISGHTALYWYRQSLGQGPEFLIYFQGTGAADDSGLPNDRFFAVRPEGSVSTLKIQRTERGDSAVYLCASSPGAGAYGYTFGSGTRLTVV.

A note on this clonotype: Sequence at one end of the junction differs from germline and may be a read error. The genes are TRBV4-2 and TRBJ2-5; perhaps TRBD2 as D (7 bases). Judging by the DNA end, TRBJ2-1 fits better; the J call may be wrong. In germline, CDR1 is LGHNA, CDR2 YNFKEQ. The CDR3 has 16 amino acids. CDR3 nucleotides: TGTGTCAGCAGCCTAGGGGGGGGGTCGGCGTACAATGAGCAGTTCTTC. This gives the protein CVSSLGGGSAYNEQFF.

This chain joins TRBV5-1 and TRBJ1-1; tentative D call: TRBD1 (5 bases). Trimming removed 4 bases from V and 0 bases from J, with 25 bases in between. The CDR3 runs 19 residues. From germline, CDR1 is SGHRS and CDR2 YFSETQ. CDR3 residues: CASSTSLRDPGGMNTEAFF. CDR3 nucleotide sequence: TGCGCCAGCAGCACCAGCCTTCGGGACCCTGGAGGAATGAACACTGAAGCTTTCTTT.

This sequence joins TRBV12-3 or TRBV12-4 and TRBJ2-3; D might be TRBD1 (5 bases). The V end lost 1 base, the J end lost 5 bases, and 13 bases lay between the germline ends. The CDR3 extends over 15 amino acids. CDR3 DNA: TGTGCCAGCAGTTTAGGGGGCAAAGGAATAGATACGCAGTATTTT. It codes for CASSLGGKGIDTQYF.

This clonotype appeared many times. For the CDR3, the DNA is TGTGCCAGCAGTTTTCGCTTATCAGCGGGGGGGCACTCCTACATTCAGTACTTC. As protein: CASSFRLSAGGHSYIQYF. This rearrangement joins TRBV12-3 or TRBV12-4 to TRBJ2-4; TRBD2 agrees at 10 bases. The CDR3 sequence is 18 residues long. Trimming at V came to 3 bases and at J to 8 bases, leaving 16 bases not matched to a gene.

This clonotype was seen more than once but under ten times. V and J are TRBV15 and TRBJ2-5; D is unclear. The CDR3 is 15 residues long. Between the trimmed V and J ends, which lost 3 bases and 3 bases, there was a span of 14 bases. CDR1 and CDR2 from the germline V gene are LNHNV and YYDKDF (reference sequence). CDR3 sequence: CATSRALGREETQYF. The CDR3 nucleotides read TGTGCCACCAGCAGGGCCCTAGGCCGGGAAGAGACCCAGTACTTC.

This sequence joins TRBV5-1 and TRBJ2-7, with 7 bases aligning to TRBD1. Germline assignment: CDR1 SGHRS and CDR2 YFSETQ. The ends lost 0 bases at V and 3 bases at J; junction bases unmatched: 6. The CDR3 runs to 15 residues. CDR3 region: CASSLGGQNFYEQYF. In nucleotides, the CDR3 is TGCGCCAGCAGCTTGGGGGGACAGAATTTCTACGAGCAGTACTTC.

J is TRBJ2-5 and V is TRBV6-2 or TRBV6-3; D gene ambiguous. V was pared by 3 bases and J by 5 bases, with 16 bases between. CDR3 length: 15 residues. CDR1 and CDR2 (germline): MNHEY, SVGEGT. Here the CDR3 DNA reads TGTGCCAGCAGTTATCAGCTTTCCCTGGGGGAGACCCAGTACTTC. Amino acids: CASSYQLSLGETQYF.

The chain links TRBV18 to TRBJ1-1, with D possibly matching TRBD1 (5 bases). CDR1 is KGHSH and CDR2 is LQKENI in the germline V gene. V dropped 2 bases and J dropped 0 bases, with 10 bases sitting between them. The CDR3 is 15 amino acids. CDR3 residues: CASSPKRTMNTEAFF. In DNA, the CDR3 is TGTGCCAGCTCACCAAAACGGACAATGAACACTGAAGCTTTCTTT. Supplemented by reference TRBV18 and TRBJ1-1, the full variable domain reads NAGVMQNPRHLVRRRGQEARLRCSPMKGHSHVYWYRQLPEEGLKFMVYLQKENIIDESGMPKERFSAEFPKEGPSILRIQQVVRGDSAAYFCASSPKRTMNTEAFFGQGTRLTVV.

The chain employs TRBV6-5 and TRBJ2-3; TRBD2 aligns across 11 bases. Germline-derived CDR1 and CDR2 are MNHEY and SVGAGI. J gave up 3 bases and V 4 bases, and 6 bases lay outside the gene matches. CDR3 length: 16 residues. CDR3 loop: CASSFQGLAVTDTQYF. In nucleotides, the CDR3 is TGTGCCAGCAGTTTTCAGGGACTAGCGGTGACAGATACGCAGTATTTT.

This clonotype showed up just a few times. The J gene is TRBJ1-6, the V gene TRBV2; the D is unclear. V was cut by 9 bases and J by 9 bases, with 15 bases left in between. The CDR3 loop spans 13 amino acids. Germline V lookup: CDR1 SNHLY, CDR2 FYNNEI. The CDR3 coding sequence is TGTGCCAGATCGGGCGTCCCGACTTCACCCCTCCACTTT. Amino acids: CARSGVPTSPLHF. Full variable domain (outside the CDR3, taken from reference TRBV2 and TRBJ1-6): EPEVTQTPSHQVTQMGQEVILRCVPISNHLYFYWYRQILGQKVEFLVSFYNNEISEKSEIFDDQFSVERPDGSNFTLKIRSTKLEDSAMYFCARSGVPTSPLHFGNGTRLTVT.

Remarks on this clonotype: At one end the junction does not follow the germline gene, possibly because of a read error. The CDR3 here is CASTPPSGGGTGELFF. Written as DNA, the CDR3 is TGTGCCAGCACCCCCCCATCGGGGGGTGGTACCGGGGAGCTGTTCTTT. This sequence joins TRBV12-3 or TRBV12-4 and TRBJ2-2; 7 nucleotides agree with TRBD2. CDR3 length: 16 amino acids.